The 25 T cell receptor beta chains in this list originate from one sample, sequenced in a study of OX40 agonist ivuxolimab in advanced cancers. Repertoires were generated with immunoSEQ multiplex PCR, while TCRdb's copy carries only in-frame clones and drops some. The sample has approximately 70,000 clones; under 90% are singletons. The input for sequencing was CD4+ or CD8+ T cells sorted from blood, taken in a trial of the OX40 agonist ivuxolimab. The receptors stem from an adult with an advanced solid tumor such as melanoma, head and neck, liver or kidney cancer.

The V and J genes are TRBV7-2 and TRBJ1-4, with 10 nucleotides matching TRBD1. V shed 5 bases, J shed 4 bases, and the junction held 13 bases outside the gene matches. This CDR3 comprises 18 residues. Germline lookup yields CDR1 SGHTA and CDR2 FQGNSA. The CDR3 reads CASSGRDRGPSGNEKLFF. CDR3 DNA sequence: TGTGCCAGCAGCGGCCGGGACAGGGGACCCTCGGGTAATGAAAAACTGTTTTTT.

In its sample, this clone was seen a few times. J is TRBJ1-1 and V is TRBV27; no definite D call. Germline assignment: CDR1 MNHEY and CDR2 SMNVEV (reference sequence). The germline V and J ends were trimmed by 3 bases and 3 bases, with 8 bases remaining between them. This CDR3 has 13 residues. The DNA for the CDR3 is TGTGCCAGCAGTTTCCGGGTCCACACTGAAGCTTTCTTT. It yields the protein CASSFRVHTEAFF.

The chain uses TRBV7-2 and TRBJ1-1; D unclear. Germline-derived CDR1 and CDR2 are SGHTA and FQGNSA. The CDR3 contains 10 residues. V shed 2 bases and J shed 5 bases, with 0 bases lying between them. CDR3 sequence reads: CASSLTEAFF. The CDR3 DNA reads as TGTGCCAGCAGCTTAACTGAAGCTTTCTTT. The full variable domain, in which reference TRBV7-2 and TRBJ1-1 provide the parts outside the CDR3, is GAGVSQSPSNKVTEKGKDVELRCDPISGHTALYWYRQSLGQGLEFLIYFQGNSAPDKSGLPSDRFSAERTGGSVSTLTIQRTQQEDSAVYLCASSLTEAFFGQGTRLTVV.

The gene calls are TRBV5-1 and TRBJ2-3; D unclear. Germline V gene data show CDR1 as SGHRS and CDR2 as YFSETQ. There are 13 residues in the CDR3. Between the trimmed V and J ends, which lost 0 bases and 4 bases, there was a span of 6 bases. The CDR3 loop reads CASSLAPADTQYF. CDR3 nucleotides: TGCGCCAGCAGCTTGGCGCCAGCAGATACGCAGTATTTT.

The genes are TRBV21-1 and TRBJ2-1; TRBD2 is taken as the D call from the table, unchecked against the DNA. TRBV21-1 is marked as a pseudogene. This CDR3 is built from 18 residues. CDR3 coding DNA: TGTGCCAGCAGCAGAAGACTAGCGGGAGTAAGGTCCTACAATGAGCAGTTCTTC. The encoded protein is CASSRRLAGVRSYNEQFF.

This chain joins TRBV5-4 and TRBJ2-3; possible D gene TRBD1, 6 bases. Trimming removed 0 bases from V and 1 base from J, with 9 bases in between. Germline assignment: CDR1 SGHNT and CDR2 YYREEE (reference sequence). This CDR3 has 15 amino acids. In DNA form, the CDR3 reads TGTGCCAGCAGCTTGGTGGCAGGGGGCACAGATACGCAGTATTTT. The encoded protein is CASSLVAGGTDTQYF.

V gene TRBV7-2 combines with J gene TRBJ1-2, with D perhaps TRBD1 (6 bases). CDR1 is SGHTA and CDR2 is FQGNSA in the germline V gene. The germline V and J ends were trimmed by 1 base and 7 bases, with 13 bases remaining between them. CDR3 size: 14 residues. In DNA, the CDR3 is TGTGCCAGCAGCTTAGAACGGGGGCTGGGTGGCTACACCTTC. Amino acid sequence: CASSLERGLGGYTF.

The chain has TRBV19 and TRBJ2-5; possible D gene TRBD2, 5 bases. TRBJ2-7 explains the end of the DNA better; the J call may be wrong. This CDR3 contains 13 residues. Germline V lookup: CDR1 LNHDA, CDR2 SQIVND (reference sequence). The chain's CDR3 is CASSLPGTHEQYF. The CDR3 coding sequence is TGTGCCAGTAGCCTTCCGGGAACCCACGAGCAGTACTTC.

The J gene is TRBJ2-3, the V gene TRBV9; D is possibly TRBD2 (6 bases). Germline CDR1 is SGDLS and CDR2 is YYNGEE. The CDR3 consists of 15 residues. With 1 base removed from V and 3 bases from J, the gap between germline ends came to 12 bases. CDR3 residues: CASSVRDSRTDTQYF. The CDR3 DNA sequence: TGTGCCAGCAGCGTAAGGGACTCCCGAACAGATACGCAGTATTTT.

J is TRBJ2-2 and V is TRBV7-2; D possibly corresponds to TRBD1 (5 bases). The V and J ends lost 1 base and 3 bases respectively, with 15 bases between them. Germline CDR1 SGHTA, CDR2 FQGNSA. The CDR3 loop spans 17 amino acids. CDR3 amino acids: CASSLDPGAVYTGELFF. In nucleotides, the CDR3 is TGTGCCAGCAGCTTAGACCCTGGGGCAGTATACACCGGGGAGCTGTTTTTT. Filled out from reference TRBV7-2 and TRBJ2-2, the complete variable domain reads GAGVSQSPSNKVTEKGKDVELRCDPISGHTALYWYRQSLGQGLEFLIYFQGNSAPDKSGLPSDRFSAERTGGSVSTLTIQRTQQEDSAVYLCASSLDPGAVYTGELFFGEGSRLTVL.

This chain joins TRBV27 and TRBJ2-7; D possibly corresponds to TRBD2 (5 bases). The CDR3 is 14 amino acids. V was cut by 6 bases and J by 0 bases, with 12 bases left in between. Germline values: CDR1 MNHEY, CDR2 SMNVEV (reference sequence). CDR3 sequence reads: CASSRGGGSYEQYF. CDR3 in DNA: TGTGCCAGCAGCCGAGGAGGCGGCTCCTACGAGCAGTACTTC.

The sample holds a few counts of this clone. The chain is built from TRBV6-5 and TRBJ2-1; maybe TRBD1 (6 bases). The CDR3 is made up of 15 amino acids. Germline CDR1 is MNHEY and CDR2 is SVGAGI. Trimming stripped 1 base from V and 1 base from J, with 8 bases between. The CDR3: CASSYWGQSYNEQFF. The CDR3 DNA follows: TGTGCCAGCAGTTACTGGGGGCAATCCTACAATGAGCAGTTCTTC.

Regarding this clone: Other DNA sequences in the sample encode the same CDR3. This chain joins TRBV4-3 and TRBJ2-7, with D tentatively TRBD2 (5 bases). Germline loops: CDR1 LGHNA, CDR2 YSLEER. Trimming left V 0 bases short and J 0 bases short, with 9 bases between. This CDR3 comprises 15 residues. This CDR3 reads CASSQDRGLSYEQYF. CDR3 in DNA: TGCGCCAGCAGCCAAGATAGAGGGCTCTCCTACGAGCAGTACTTC.

This clone has a handful of counts. The chain uses TRBV6-1 and TRBJ1-1; D is unclear. Germline CDR1 and CDR2: MNHNS and SASEGT. The CDR3 is 13 residues long. V lost 1 base and J lost 8, with 11 bases in between. The CDR3 is CASSEGVRWEAFF. CDR3 DNA: TGTGCCAGCAGTGAAGGTGTCCGTTGGGAAGCTTTCTTT.

V gene TRBV14 combines with J gene TRBJ2-1; 13 nucleotides match TRBD2. V shed 6 bases, J shed 2 bases, and the junction held 19 bases outside the gene matches. Germline assignment: CDR1 SGHDN and CDR2 FVKESK. CDR3 length: 21 amino acids. The CDR3 sequence: CASSPVTGLAGAGGAYNEQFF. Here the CDR3 DNA reads TGTGCCAGCAGTCCCGTGACCGGACTAGCGGGGGCCGGGGGGGCCTACAATGAGCAGTTCTTC.

Remarks on this clone: Other DNA sequences from this sample encode an identical CDR3 as well. V is TRBV5-2 and J is TRBJ1-5; the D call in the table, TRBD1, was not verified against the DNA. TRBV5-2 represents a pseudogene. The CDR3 is 16 amino acids. This CDR3 is CASSQGTENSNQPQHF. For the CDR3, the DNA is TGCGCCAGCAGCCAGGGGACAGAAAATAGCAATCAGCCCCAGCATTTT.

The CDR3, as DNA: TGTGCCAGCAGCTTAGCGGGAGAGCTCTCCTACGAGCAGTACTTC. Translation: CASSLAGELSYEQYF. The chain combines TRBV11-3 with TRBJ2-7, with D possibly TRBD2 on 6 matching bases. Germline CDR1 reads SGHNT; CDR2 reads YENEEA. The V end lost 1 base, the J end lost 0 bases, and 10 bases lay between the germline ends. The CDR3 covers 15 residues.

This chain connects TRBV7-6 to TRBJ1-1; D possibly corresponds to TRBD1 (6 bases). Germline-derived CDR1 and CDR2 are SGHVS and FNYEAQ. The CDR3 loop spans 14 amino acids. V dropped 5 bases and J dropped 5 bases, with 15 bases sitting between them. The CDR3 spells CASSATQGRTEAFF. Here the CDR3 DNA reads TGTGCCAGCAGCGCAACACAGGGTCGGACTGAAGCTTTCTTT.

V is TRBV9 and J is TRBJ1-3; no reliable D call. From germline, CDR1 is SGDLS and CDR2 YYNGEE. V lost 4 bases, J lost 1 base, and 12 bases lay in between. The length of the CDR3 is 15 residues. The CDR3 DNA is TGTGCCAGCAGCTACCGTGGGGATTCTGGAAACACCATATATTTT. This gives the protein CASSYRGDSGNTIYF.

This sequence joins TRBV19 and TRBJ1-2; TRBD1 matches 8 bases. CDR3 length: 15 amino acids. CDR1 is LNHDA and CDR2 is SQIVND in the germline V gene (reference sequence). Trimming took 7 bases from V and 2 from J; bases not matched to a gene: 9. The CDR3 sequence is CASTLRGDRNYGYTF. CDR3 DNA: TGTGCCAGTACCCTCCGAGGGGACAGGAACTATGGCTACACCTTC.

V is TRBV6-6 and J is TRBJ2-3; 11 nucleotides align to TRBD2. The CDR3 covers 15 residues. CDR1 and CDR2 (germline): MNHNY, SVGAGI (reference sequence). V gave up 4 bases and J gave up 5 bases; unmatched junction bases: 5. The CDR3 region has the DNA TGTGCCAGCAGTTTTGACGGACTAGCGGGAGATACGCAGTATTTT. Protein sequence: CASSFDGLAGDTQYF.

This sequence joins TRBV6-5 and TRBJ1-1; D gene unclear. CDR3 length: 15 residues. Germline CDR1 reads MNHEY; CDR2 reads SVGAGI. Trimming shortened V by 7 bases and J by 3 bases, and 18 bases separated the two germline ends. The CDR3 nucleotides read TGTGCCAGCACCCCAAGGATGACTACGTACACTGAAGCTTTCTTT. Translated, it gives CASTPRMTTYTEAFF.

The V call is TRBV14, the J call TRBJ1-1; 7 nucleotides align to TRBD1. J gave up 4 bases and V 3 bases, and 5 bases lay outside the gene matches. This CDR3 has 14 amino acids. Per germline, CDR1 SGHDN and CDR2 FVKESK. The chain's CDR3 is CASSQARQGTEAFF. CDR3 bases: TGTGCCAGCAGCCAGGCTAGACAGGGCACTGAAGCTTTCTTT.

V is TRBV20-1 and J is TRBJ1-1; D remains unclear. The CDR3 sequence is 10 residues long. V dropped 6 bases and J dropped 11 bases, with 13 bases sitting between them. Germline-derived CDR1 and CDR2 are DFQATT and SNEGSKA (reference sequence). Here the CDR3 reads CSASLARAFF. The CDR3, as DNA: TGCAGTGCATCGCTCGCGAGGGCTTTCTTT.

The rearrangement uses TRBV7-2 and TRBJ1-3, with D possibly TRBD1 on 5 matching bases. Germline V gene sequence: CDR1 SGHTA, CDR2 FQGNSA. The CDR3 runs to 16 residues. V was pared by 4 bases and J by 9 bases, with 22 bases between. CDR3 in DNA: TGTGCCAGCAGCTCCAATGCTGACGTTCCCGGGGGCACCATATATTTT. As protein: CASSSNADVPGGTIYF.